Listed here are 8 T cell receptor beta chains from one sample, sequenced in a study of T cell changes during pregnancy in multiple sclerosis. Sequencing was performed with immunoSEQ multiplex PCR; in TCRdb, only in-frame clones are kept and a portion is missing. The repertoire holds about 80,000 clones, with 85% to 95% as singletons. This sample comprised peripheral blood, obtained after pregnancy. The origin of the receptors is a female donor in good health, enrolled as a control in a pregnancy study.

The chain joins TRBV4-2 to TRBJ2-3, with 12 bases matching TRBD2. Trimming took 1 base from V and 3 from J; bases not matched to a gene: 5. The germline CDR1 and CDR2 sequences are LGHNA and YNFKEQ. CDR3 length equals 17 residues. The CDR3 loop is CASSQGATSGSTDTQYF. As DNA, the CDR3 is TGTGCCAGCAGCCAAGGGGCGACTAGCGGGAGTACAGATACGCAGTATTTT.

The chain couples TRBV6-1 to TRBJ2-3; 12 nucleotides match TRBD2. Unmatched junction bases numbered 11, after V lost 4 bases and J lost 3 bases. Germline CDR1 is MNHNS and CDR2 is SASEGT. The CDR3 extends over 18 amino acids. The CDR3 here is CASSGLAGGSSWTDTQYF. CDR3 sequence (DNA): TGTGCCAGCAGTGGGCTAGCGGGAGGGTCGTCCTGGACAGATACGCAGTATTTT.

The J gene is TRBJ2-1, the V gene TRBV7-2; D perhaps matches TRBD2 (6 bases). Per germline, CDR1 SGHTA and CDR2 FQGNSA. The CDR3 has 15 residues. The ends were cut back, 8 bases at V and 7 bases at J, with 21 bases in the middle. The CDR3 protein is CASLSFGASGNEQFF. CDR3 nucleotide sequence: TGTGCCAGCCTCTCCTTCGGGGCCAGCGGGAATGAGCAGTTCTTC. Variable domain in full (rest from reference TRBV7-2 and TRBJ2-1): GAGVSQSPSNKVTEKGKDVELRCDPISGHTALYWYRQSLGQGLEFLIYFQGNSAPDKSGLPSDRFSAERTGGSVSTLTIQRTQQEDSAVYLCASLSFGASGNEQFFGPGTRLTVL.

The chain combines TRBV27 with TRBJ2-1, with 8 nucleotides matching TRBD2. V gave up 7 bases and J gave up 0 bases; unmatched junction bases: 8. The CDR3 spans 16 residues. Germline V gene sequence: CDR1 MNHEY, CDR2 SMNVEV (reference sequence). Written as DNA, the CDR3 is TGTGCCAGCATTCCCCTAGCGGGTAGCTCCTACAATGAGCAGTTCTTC. This encodes CASIPLAGSSYNEQFF.

The rearrangement uses TRBV27 and TRBJ2-2; 8 bases line up with TRBD2. The V gene end was trimmed by 6 bases and the J gene end by 6 bases; junction bases not matched to a gene: 12. CDR1 MNHEY and CDR2 SMNVEV come from the germline V gene (reference sequence). The CDR3 runs 16 residues. CDR3 sequence: CASSQNGRAGAGELFF. As DNA, the CDR3 is TGTGCCAGCAGCCAAAACGGGAGGGCCGGGGCCGGGGAGCTGTTTTTT.

The chain couples TRBV30 to TRBJ1-1, with D perhaps TRBD1 (5 bases). V was pared by 2 bases and J by 6 bases, with 19 bases between. The CDR3 contains 15 residues. Per the germline V gene, CDR1 is GTSNPN and CDR2 is SVGIG (reference sequence). This CDR3 reads CAWSRRRDHLAEAFF. The CDR3 DNA is TGTGCCTGGAGTCGACGGCGGGACCACCTTGCTGAAGCTTTCTTT.

The chain employs TRBV30 and TRBJ2-3; 7 positions agree with TRBD2. Per germline, CDR1 GTSNPN and CDR2 SVGIG (reference sequence). The CDR3 spans 15 residues. Unmatched junction bases numbered 7, after V lost 1 base and J lost 3 bases. The CDR3 spells CAWSGRSGPTDTQYF. The CDR3 region has the DNA TGTGCCTGGAGTGGGCGTAGCGGGCCTACAGATACGCAGTATTTT.

V and J are TRBV27 and TRBJ2-7, with TRBD2 matching 9 bases. CDR3 length: 16 residues. The trim removed 5 bases at V and 1 base at J, leaving 9 bases unmatched. Per the germline V gene, CDR1 is MNHEY and CDR2 is SMNVEV (reference sequence). The CDR3 loop reads CASSPLSGSNSYEQYF. CDR3 nucleotide sequence: TGTGCCAGCAGTCCCCTTAGCGGGAGTAATTCCTACGAGCAGTACTTC.